This entry lists 27 T cell receptor beta chains sequenced from one sample in a study of cytomegalovirus exposure and HLA in healthy donors. The PCR used 60 Vbeta and 13 Jbeta primers. Generated by immunoSEQ multiplex PCR, the TCRdb table keeps only in-frame clones and is missing some. The sample yields 100,000 to 150,000 clones, roughly 70% seen once. Input material: PBMCs. These receptors were taken from a woman aged 40 to 50 in good health and CMV-seropositive.

This chain joins TRBV6-1 and TRBJ2-2, with D maybe TRBD1 (5 bases). Trimming left V 8 bases short and J 1 base short, with 8 bases between. In germline, CDR1 is MNHNS, CDR2 SASEGT. This CDR3 comprises 13 residues. The CDR3 nucleotides read TGTGCCAGCCGAACAGGGAACACCGGGGAGCTGTTTTTT. Protein product: CASRTGNTGELFF.

This clone was counted only a few times. This rearrangement joins TRBV5-1 to TRBJ1-6; D not resolved. The germline V gene has CDR1 SGHRS and CDR2 YFSETQ. Trimming pared 4 bases from V and 9 bases from J, leaving 14 bases between. The CDR3 has 14 amino acids. CDR3 loop: CASSLEGSASPLHF. The CDR3 DNA sequence: TGCGCCAGCAGCCTCGAAGGGAGTGCTTCACCCCTCCACTTT.

The chain couples TRBV5-6 to TRBJ2-5; D remains ambiguous. V lost 0 bases, J lost 5 bases, and 14 bases lay in between. Germline lookup yields CDR1 SGHDT and CDR2 YYEEEE. The CDR3 has 15 amino acids. The CDR3 is CASSLESGTRETQYF. The CDR3 coding sequence is TGTGCCAGCAGCTTGGAATCAGGAACCCGGGAGACCCAGTACTTC.

This sequence joins TRBV10-3 and TRBJ2-3; TRBD1 is a possible D gene (6 bases). The CDR3 is 15 residues long. CDR1 ENHRY and CDR2 SYGVKD come from the germline V gene. The V end lost 4 bases, the J end lost 2 bases, and 13 bases lay between the germline ends. The CDR3 is CAISAYRADTDTQYF. For the CDR3, the DNA is TGTGCCATCAGTGCCTACAGGGCCGACACAGATACGCAGTATTTT.

This rearrangement joins TRBV30 to TRBJ1-3; D call uncertain. Germline V gives CDR1 GTSNPN, CDR2 SVGIG (reference sequence). CDR3 length: 12 residues. Trimming stripped 3 bases from V and 4 bases from J, with 7 bases between. The CDR3 is CAWRHGGNTIYF. The CDR3 DNA sequence: TGTGCCTGGAGGCACGGGGGAAACACCATATATTTT.

V is TRBV5-1 and J is TRBJ2-3, with 12 bases aligning to TRBD1. J was trimmed by 8 bases and V by 4 bases; bases with no gene match: 11. The CDR3 is 16 amino acids. Germline V CDR1 and CDR2: SGHRS, YFSETQ. In DNA, the CDR3 is TGCGCCAGCAGCCGAACCGGGACAGGGGGCGGCGGTACGCAGTATTTT. As protein: CASSRTGTGGGGTQYF.

The chain uses TRBV19 and TRBJ1-3; D gene unclear. Between the trimmed V and J ends, which lost 5 bases and 0 bases, there was a span of 11 bases. CDR3 length equals 15 residues. In germline, CDR1 is LNHDA, CDR2 SQIVND (reference sequence). The CDR3 DNA is TGTGCCAGTAGTGGGCTAATGAGCTCTGGAAACACCATATATTTT. Translated, it gives CASSGLMSSGNTIYF.

The V and J genes are TRBV7-8 and TRBJ2-7; the match to TRBD1 covers 7 bases. The junction had 13 bases not matched to a gene; V was cut back by 4 bases and J by 7 bases. Germline assignment: CDR1 SGHVS and CDR2 FQNEAQ. The CDR3 extends over 15 amino acids. CDR3 nucleotide sequence: TGTGCCAGCAGCTCCTACAGGGGCCCGAGGGAAGAGCAGTACTTC. It specifies CASSSYRGPREEQYF.

This chain uses TRBV5-1 with TRBJ2-7; possible D gene TRBD1, 5 bases. Germline CDR1 reads SGHRS; CDR2 reads YFSETQ. Trimming removed 3 bases from V and 2 bases from J, with 12 bases in between. CDR3 length: 14 residues. In DNA, the CDR3 is TGCGCCAGCAGCTCCCAGGGTGGGCCCTACGAGCAGTACTTC. This gives the protein CASSSQGGPYEQYF.

The gene calls are TRBV10-3 and TRBJ2-5; D is possibly TRBD2 (5 bases). Judging by the DNA end, TRBJ2-7 fits better; the J call may be wrong. CDR1 is ENHRY and CDR2 is SYGVKD in the germline V gene. This CDR3 has 13 amino acids. The DNA of the CDR3 is TGTGCCATCAGTTCGTCGGGGTCCTACGAGCAGTACTTC. Protein sequence: CAISSSGSYEQYF.

This chain links TRBV5-5 with TRBJ1-2; perhaps TRBD1 as D (5 bases). The CDR3 covers 15 residues. Germline CDR1 reads SGHKS; CDR2 reads YYEKEE (reference sequence). Trimming left V 1 base short and J 5 bases short, with 15 bases between. CDR3 protein: CASSLLSDMEYGYTF. CDR3 DNA sequence: TGTGCCAGCAGCTTGTTGTCGGACATGGAGTATGGCTACACCTTC.

The chain uses TRBV30 and TRBJ2-5; 7 bases map to TRBD1. The CDR3 is made up of 14 amino acids. Per the germline V gene, CDR1 is GTSNPN and CDR2 is SVGIG (reference sequence). V shed 2 bases, J shed 4 bases, and the junction held 7 bases outside the gene matches. The CDR3 region is CAWSPGTVGETQYF. Written as DNA, the CDR3 is TGTGCCTGGAGTCCAGGGACAGTCGGAGAGACCCAGTACTTC.

The chain carries TRBV28 and TRBJ1-4; D is possibly TRBD1 (6 bases). The V end lost 5 bases, the J end lost 4 bases, and 17 bases lay between the germline ends. Germline V gene data show CDR1 as MDHEN and CDR2 as SYDVKM. The CDR3 has 16 amino acids. The CDR3 reads CASSGQSSVGNEKLFF. As DNA, the CDR3 is TGTGCCAGCAGTGGACAGAGCTCGGTTGGTAATGAAAAACTGTTTTTT. The full variable domain, rest sourced from reference TRBV28 and TRBJ1-4, is DVKVTQSSRYLVKRTGEKVFLECVQDMDHENMFWYRQDPGLGLRLIYFSYDVKMKEKGDIPEGYSVSREKKERFSLILESASTNQTSMYLCASSGQSSVGNEKLFFGSGTQLSVL.

The genes are TRBV28 and TRBJ2-5, with 9 bases fitting TRBD2. Germline CDR1 and CDR2: MDHEN and SYDVKM. The V and J ends lost 3 bases and 2 bases, in that order; junction bases with no gene match: 7. There are 16 residues in the CDR3. The CDR3 here is CASSFGLAGTQETQYF. The CDR3 DNA reads as TGTGCCAGCAGTTTCGGTCTAGCGGGGACTCAAGAGACCCAGTACTTC.

This clone was observed a handful of times. The V and J genes are TRBV27 and TRBJ2-3; 7 bases are a match to TRBD2. Germline loops: CDR1 MNHEY, CDR2 SMNVEV (reference sequence). CDR3 length equals 16 residues. The junction had 8 bases not matched to a gene; V was cut back by 5 bases and J by 0 bases. CDR3 coding DNA: TGTGCCAGCAGTGTGACTAGCTTATCTAGCACAGATACGCAGTATTTT. Translating it yields CASSVTSLSSTDTQYF.

This clone was counted once. This chain links TRBV2 with TRBJ1-2, with 7 bases matching TRBD1. CDR3 size: 15 residues. The germline V gene has CDR1 SNHLY and CDR2 FYNNEI. The trim removed 8 bases at V and 1 base at J, leaving 10 bases unmatched. This chain's CDR3 is CASGLLRDSNYGYTF. The CDR3 nucleotides are TGTGCCAGCGGTCTTCTCCGGGACAGTAACTATGGCTACACCTTC.

This chain connects TRBV5-6 to TRBJ2-7; weak D call: TRBD2 (6 bases). CDR1 and CDR2 (germline): SGHDT, YYEEEE. The CDR3 sequence is 17 residues long. V shed 0 bases and J shed 3 bases, with 19 bases lying between them. CDR3 DNA sequence: TGTGCCAGCAGCTTGGAATGGGCCAGGCCGGGAGTCTACGAGCAGTACTTC. Protein product: CASSLEWARPGVYEQYF. Supplemented by reference TRBV5-6 and TRBJ2-7, the full variable domain reads DAGVTQSPTHLIKTRGQQVTLRCSPKSGHDTVSWYQQALGQGPQFIFQYYEEEERQRGNFPDRFSGHQFPNYSSELNVNALLLGDSALYLCASSLEWARPGVYEQYFGPGTRLTVT.

The chain employs TRBV5-1 and TRBJ2-3, with TRBD1 matching 9 bases. This CDR3 spans 16 amino acids. Unmatched junction bases numbered 13, after V lost 3 bases and J lost 8 bases. Looked up from germline, CDR1 is SGHRS and CDR2 is YFSETQ. The CDR3 DNA sequence: TGCGCCAGCAGCTCCACCGGCGGACAGGGGTTGGCTACGCAGTATTTT. It codes for CASSSTGGQGLATQYF. Supplemented by reference TRBV5-1 and TRBJ2-3, the full variable domain reads KAGVTQTPRYLIKTRGQQVTLSCSPISGHRSVSWYQQTPGQGLQFLFEYFSETQRNKGNFPGRFSGRQFSNSRSEMNVSTLELGDSALYLCASSSTGGQGLATQYFGPGTRLTVL.

The V gene is TRBV19, the J gene TRBJ2-5, with 10 positions matching TRBD1. CDR1 is LNHDA, CDR2 SQIVND, per germline (reference sequence). CDR3 length: 14 amino acids. The J segment lost 5 bases and the V segment lost 5 bases, leaving 5 bases of the junction unmatched. CDR3 sequence (DNA): TGTGCCAGTAGTGCGGGACAGGGGACGGAGACCCAGTACTTC. It codes for CASSAGQGTETQYF.

V gene TRBV2 combines with J gene TRBJ1-5, with a weak D call TRBD1 (6 bases). CDR1 is SNHLY and CDR2 is FYNNEI in the germline V gene. The germline V and J ends were trimmed by 4 bases and 4 bases, with 17 bases remaining between them. The CDR3 runs 16 residues. The CDR3 reads CASSAPGRGGNQPQHF. CDR3 nucleotides: TGTGCCAGCAGTGCCCCGGGCCGAGGGGGAAATCAGCCCCAGCATTTT.

The chain joins TRBV27 to TRBJ2-4; TRBD1 agrees at 10 bases. The CDR3 consists of 16 residues. Trimming cost V 5 bases and J 8 bases; bases outside gene matches: 12. The germline V gene encodes CDR1 MNHEY and CDR2 SMNVEV (reference sequence). Written as DNA, the CDR3 is TGTGCCAGCAGTCTCACCGGGACAGGGGCGTTACACATTCAGTACTTC. Residues: CASSLTGTGALHIQYF.

The chain combines TRBV28 with TRBJ2-1; a weak D match, TRBD1 (7 bases). The germline V and J ends were trimmed by 6 bases and 3 bases, with 15 bases remaining between them. This CDR3 spans 15 amino acids. Germline V gene data show CDR1 as MDHEN and CDR2 as SYDVKM. The CDR3 DNA reads as TGTGCCAGCAGCATACCAGGGGGGAACTACAATGAGCAGTTCTTC. Its translation: CASSIPGGNYNEQFF.

The rearrangement uses TRBV9 and TRBJ2-1; D gene ambiguous. Germline V gene sequence: CDR1 SGDLS, CDR2 YYNGEE. Trimming pared 0 bases from V and 0 bases from J, leaving 7 bases between. The CDR3 is 15 residues long. The CDR3 spells CASSVGLSSYNEQFF. As DNA, the CDR3 is TGTGCCAGCAGCGTAGGACTGAGCTCCTACAATGAGCAGTTCTTC.

With regard to this clone: The junction differs from germline at one of its ends, possibly a read error. The chain has TRBV29-1 and TRBJ2-5, with 9 bases aligning to TRBD1. Per germline, CDR1 SQVTM and CDR2 ANQGSEA. The CDR3 runs to 15 residues. The CDR3 sequence: CSVEQDRGLVLGVHF. The CDR3 bases are TGCAGCGTTGAACAGGACAGGGGACTGGTTTTAGGGGTACACTTC.

This chain uses TRBV6-6 with TRBJ1-2; D is uncertain. Germline V gene sequence: CDR1 MNHNY, CDR2 SVGAGI (reference sequence). This CDR3 is built from 13 residues. Trimming removed 7 bases from V and 5 bases from J, with 14 bases in between. For the CDR3, the DNA is TGTGCCAGCACGGAGCCCGGGATATATGGCTACACCTTC. It translates to CASTEPGIYGYTF.

This clone turned up a few times. The rearrangement joins TRBV6-5 to TRBJ1-1, with 8 bases aligning to TRBD1. Trimming took 6 bases from V and 7 from J; bases not matched to a gene: 10. The CDR3 covers 14 residues. Germline CDR1 is MNHEY and CDR2 is SVGAGI. The CDR3, as DNA: TGTGCCAGCAGACTTGACAGGGGCGAAGGTGAAGCTTTCTTT. Translated, it gives CASRLDRGEGEAFF.

This chain connects TRBV2 to TRBJ2-7; perhaps TRBD2 as D (6 bases). The CDR3 runs 15 residues. V was trimmed by 1 base and J by 7 bases, leaving 17 bases between them. Germline V gene lookup returns CDR1 SNHLY and CDR2 FYNNEI. CDR3 in amino acids: CASSEEVVRGWEQYF. CDR3 coding DNA: TGTGCCAGCAGTGAAGAAGTCGTACGGGGGTGGGAGCAGTACTTC. The full variable domain, its missing parts supplied by reference TRBV2 and TRBJ2-7, is EPEVTQTPSHQVTQMGQEVILRCVPISNHLYFYWYRQILGQKVEFLVSFYNNEISEKSEIFDDQFSVERPDGSNFTLKIRSTKLEDSAMYFCASSEEVVRGWEQYFGPGTRLTVT.